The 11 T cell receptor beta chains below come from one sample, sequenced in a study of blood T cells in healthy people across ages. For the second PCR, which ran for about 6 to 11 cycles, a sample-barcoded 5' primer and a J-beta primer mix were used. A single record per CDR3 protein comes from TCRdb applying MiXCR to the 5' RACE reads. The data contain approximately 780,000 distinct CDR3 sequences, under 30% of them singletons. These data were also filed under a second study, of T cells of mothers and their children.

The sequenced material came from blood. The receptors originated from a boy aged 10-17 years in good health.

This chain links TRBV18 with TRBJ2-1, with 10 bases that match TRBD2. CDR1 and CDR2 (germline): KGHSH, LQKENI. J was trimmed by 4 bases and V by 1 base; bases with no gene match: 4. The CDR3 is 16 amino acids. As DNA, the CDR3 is TGTGCCAGCTCACCACGTATAGCGGGGGGTTACAATGAGCAGTTCTTC. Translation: CASSPRIAGGYNEQFF.

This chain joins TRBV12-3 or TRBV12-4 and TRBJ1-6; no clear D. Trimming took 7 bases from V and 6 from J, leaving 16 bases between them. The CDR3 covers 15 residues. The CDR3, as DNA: TGTGCCAGCACCGATGGGAGAGGTCGTAATTCACCCCTCCACTTT. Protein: CASTDGRGRNSPLHF.

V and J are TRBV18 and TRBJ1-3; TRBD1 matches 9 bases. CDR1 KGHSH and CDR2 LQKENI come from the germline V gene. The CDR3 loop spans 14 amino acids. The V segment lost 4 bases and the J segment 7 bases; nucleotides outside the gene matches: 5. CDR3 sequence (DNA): TGTGCCAGCTCACTCGGACAGGGGACGAACACCATATATTTT. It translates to CASSLGQGTNTIYF.

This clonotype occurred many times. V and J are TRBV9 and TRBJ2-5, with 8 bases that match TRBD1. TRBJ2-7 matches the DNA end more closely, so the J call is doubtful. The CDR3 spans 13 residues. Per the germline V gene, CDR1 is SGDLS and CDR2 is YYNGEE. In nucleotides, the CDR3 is TGTGCCAGCAGCCCCACAGGGGGCTACGAGCAGTACTTC. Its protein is CASSPTGGYEQYF.

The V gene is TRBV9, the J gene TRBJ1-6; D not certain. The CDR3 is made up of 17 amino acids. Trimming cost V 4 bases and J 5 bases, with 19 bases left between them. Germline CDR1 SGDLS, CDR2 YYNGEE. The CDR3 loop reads CASSTYGAPLNNSPLHF. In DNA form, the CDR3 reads TGTGCCAGCAGCACTTACGGAGCCCCTCTAAATAATTCACCCCTCCACTTT.

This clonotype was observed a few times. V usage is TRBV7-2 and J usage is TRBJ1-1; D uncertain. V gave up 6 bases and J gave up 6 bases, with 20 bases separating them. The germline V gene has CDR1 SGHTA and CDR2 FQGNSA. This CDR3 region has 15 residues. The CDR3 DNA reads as TGTGCCAGCAGGCCAGTCGTCTTTTCAGGCTCTGAAGCTTTCTTT. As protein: CASRPVVFSGSEAFF.

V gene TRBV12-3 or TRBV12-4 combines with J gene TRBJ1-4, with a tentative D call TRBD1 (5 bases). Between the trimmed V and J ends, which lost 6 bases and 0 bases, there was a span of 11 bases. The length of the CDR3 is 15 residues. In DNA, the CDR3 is TGTGCCAGCAGCCTCGGGGACCCAACTAATGAAAAACTGTTTTTT. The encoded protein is CASSLGDPTNEKLFF.

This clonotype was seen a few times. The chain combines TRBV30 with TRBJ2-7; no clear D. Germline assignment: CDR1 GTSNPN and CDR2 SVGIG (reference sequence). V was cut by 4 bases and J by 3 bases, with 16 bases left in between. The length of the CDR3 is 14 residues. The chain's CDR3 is CAWKDQDLYYEQYF. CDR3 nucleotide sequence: TGTGCCTGGAAGGATCAGGACCTCTACTACGAGCAGTACTTC.

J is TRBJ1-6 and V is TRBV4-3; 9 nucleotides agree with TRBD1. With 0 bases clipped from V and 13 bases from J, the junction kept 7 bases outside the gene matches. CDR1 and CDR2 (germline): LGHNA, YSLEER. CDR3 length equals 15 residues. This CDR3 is CASSQDLGQGMPLHF. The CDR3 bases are TGCGCCAGCAGCCAAGATCTGGGACAGGGAATGCCCCTCCACTTT.

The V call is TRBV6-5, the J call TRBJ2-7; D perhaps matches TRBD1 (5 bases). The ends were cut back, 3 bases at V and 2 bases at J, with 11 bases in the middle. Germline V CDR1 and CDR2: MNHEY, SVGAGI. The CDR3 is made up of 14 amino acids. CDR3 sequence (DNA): TGTGCCAGCAGTTATTCAGGGTTTGCCTACGAGCAGTACTTC. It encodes CASSYSGFAYEQYF.

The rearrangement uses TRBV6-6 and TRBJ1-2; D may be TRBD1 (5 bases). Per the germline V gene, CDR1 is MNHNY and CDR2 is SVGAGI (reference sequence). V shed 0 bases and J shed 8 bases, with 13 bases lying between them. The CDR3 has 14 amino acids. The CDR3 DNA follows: TGTGCCAGCAGTTACTCGAGAACGGGGACCGGCTACACCTTC. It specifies CASSYSRTGTGYTF.